This T cell receptor (beta chain) was observed in a study of shared clonotypes between healthy human individuals. About the research overall: Per donor, CD8 memory used one plate, CD8 naive used two, CD4 memory used three and CD4 naive used three. Findings and limits, study-wide: How much donors shared clonotypes was expected to be affected by sequencing depth. Compared with memory subsets, naive subsets generally had larger estimated richness.

As concerns this clone: Its cognate antigen is unknown.

CD45RO-negative, CCR7-selected cells formed the naive CD8 fraction, which excluded terminally differentiated effector memory CD45RA+ cells. The genomic DNA of each subset was split evenly across several immunoSEQ plates. Method: immunoSEQ multiplex PCR; TCRdb's copy keeps in-frame clones and lacks some. The sample lists under 1 million clones, 96% occurring once. The CDR3 totals 17 residues. J gave up 4 bases and V 5 bases, and 7 bases lay outside the gene matches. Germline values: CDR1 SGHAT, CDR2 FQNNGV. The receptor was derived from a man aged 30-40 years in good health. Specimen: naive CD8+ T cells sorted from blood. This sequence joins TRBV11-2 and TRBJ2-2; TRBD2 matches at 13 bases. In DNA form, the CDR3 reads TGTGCCAGCAGCCACGGACTAGCGGGAGTCGGCACCGGGGAGCTGTTTTTT. Its protein product is CASSHGLAGVGTGELFF.